Sequencing of this TCR beta chain was carried out in a study of blood T cell repertoires in COVID-19. Across the study: There were acute and convalescent COVID-19 samples, and they came from the United States, Italy and Spain. T cells, B-cell-depleted T cells, or PBMCs supplied cDNA or gDNA.

In germline, CDR1 is SGHRS, CDR2 YFSETQ. Unmatched junction bases numbered 5, after V lost 4 bases and J lost 2 bases. This CDR3 is 15 amino acids long. In the original processing: Cell counts per sample came from amplifying reference gene primers. Libraries were prepared by immunoSEQ multiplex PCR; TCRdb keeps only in-frame clonotypes and omits some of them. D and trimming were read from the DNA, whereas the V and J calls and clone size are those reported in that table. This table holds 35,000 to 45,000 clones, around 84% found once. The clonotype comes from a man aged 65-85 years with acute or convalescent COVID-19. The specimen was peripheral blood. The rearrangement links TRBV5-1 to TRBJ2-3, with TRBD1 matching over 9 bases. The CDR3 here is CASSGRDRATDTQYF. The CDR3 coding sequence is TGCGCCAGCAGCGGCCGGGACAGGGCCACAGATACGCAGTATTTT.